This T cell receptor beta chain stems from a study of T cell responses to AZD1222 COVID-19 vaccine. This table comes from immunoSEQ multiplex PCR, and its TCRdb copy is limited to in-frame clones, with some not included. Seen here are over 90,000 clones, roughly 90% observed once, and the top ten hold 12%. Regarding this clone: What it binds is unknown.

Study-wide results and caveats: Repertoires were sampled only after the peak T cell response. The breadth and depth of Spike-specific TCRs increased once two AZD1222 doses had been given.

The source of this sequence is an adult who received the AZD1222 COVID-19 vaccine. The sequences come from peripheral blood, collected 28 days after the second AZD1222 dose.

The CDR3 nucleotides are TGTGCCAGCAGCAGGGGACTAGCGGGATCCCCCGGCTCCTACGAGCAGTACTTC. It encodes CASSRGLAGSPGSYEQYF. V usage is TRBV5-8 and J usage is TRBJ2-7; 13 nucleotides align to TRBD2. Germline CDR1 and CDR2: SGHTS and YDEGEE. V trimming: 4 bases; J trimming: 0 bases; junction bases outside the gene matches: 10. This CDR3 contains 18 residues.